This TCR beta chain was found in a study of T cell changes during pregnancy in multiple sclerosis. The J segment lost 1 base and the V segment lost 4 bases, leaving 13 bases of the junction unmatched. CDR3 size: 18 residues. Germline values: CDR1 SGHNT, CDR2 YYREEE (reference sequence). Assay used: immunoSEQ multiplex PCR; TCRdb lists only in-frame clones, some missing. The sample consists of about 15,000 clones, 95% to 96% of them appearing once. Material: peripheral blood, obtained in the third trimester of pregnancy. The rearrangement joins TRBV5-4 to TRBJ2-4, with 8 nucleotides matching TRBD1. The receptor's source is a female donor with multiple sclerosis, enrolled in a pregnancy study. The DNA of the CDR3 is TGTGCCAGCAGCCCCCCGGCGCCAGGGGGCTTGGCCAAAAACATTCAGTACTTC. This gives the protein CASSPPAPGGLAKNIQYF.